This is a list of T cell receptor beta chains from one sample in a study of blood T cell repertoires in COVID-19. Profiled with immunoSEQ multiplex PCR; TCRdb holds only in-frame clones, not every one. The data show under 15,000 clones, about 83% seen once. Sequences were obtained from peripheral blood. The source of these receptors is a man aged 50 or older with active COVID-19. Each CDR3 is given with its conserved first and last residue. D genes are given only for firm matches. Not all rows give a size; the values are once, few, many and, for expanded clones, a class.

>TRBJ2-2|-|TRBV2|-
TGTGCCAGCAGTCTGGGTCGGGTGAACACCGGGGAGCTGTTTTTT
CASSLGRVNTGELFF
>TRBJ2-2|-|TRBV28|TRBD1
TGTGCCAGCAGGATACAGGGGGCTAACACCGGGGAGCTGTTTTTT
CASRIQGANTGELFF
>TRBJ2-1|-|TRBV27|TRBD2
TGTGCCAGCAGTTTAGGGGTAGCGGGAGGGAATGAGCAGTTCTTC
CASSLGVAGGNEQFF
>TRBJ1-1|once|TRBV28|-
TGTGCCAGCAGGCTGGGGCAGGGGCACACTGAAGCTTTCTTT
CASRLGQGHTEAFF
>TRBJ2-5|-|TRBV4-1|TRBD2
TGCGCCAGCAGCCAAGGGGGACTAGCGGGAGATAGAAGCCAAGAGACCCAGTACTTC
CASSQGGLAGDRSQETQYF
>TRBJ2-1|once|TRBV11-2|TRBD2
TGTGCCAGCAGCCTTACCGGGACTATGCAGTTCTTC
CASSLTGTMQFF
>TRBJ2-7|-|TRBV4-1|TRBD1
TGCGCCAGCAGCCAAGCTCGGACAGGGGGCGGCGAGCAGTACTTC
CASSQARTGGGEQYF
>TRBJ2-2|-|TRBV6-5|TRBD2
TGTGCCAGCAGTTGGACTAGCGCGAACACCGGGGAGCTGTTTTTT
CASSWTSANTGELFF
>TRBJ1-5|once|TRBV19|-
TGTGCCAGCACTGAAGGGGGACGGGCTGGCGTTTGGGCCCAGCATTTT
CASTEGGRAGVWAQHF
>TRBJ2-2|few|TRBV5-1|TRBD2
TGCGCCAGCAGCCTCAGGACTAGCGGGAGCACCGGGGAGCTGTTTTTT
CASSLRTSGSTGELFF